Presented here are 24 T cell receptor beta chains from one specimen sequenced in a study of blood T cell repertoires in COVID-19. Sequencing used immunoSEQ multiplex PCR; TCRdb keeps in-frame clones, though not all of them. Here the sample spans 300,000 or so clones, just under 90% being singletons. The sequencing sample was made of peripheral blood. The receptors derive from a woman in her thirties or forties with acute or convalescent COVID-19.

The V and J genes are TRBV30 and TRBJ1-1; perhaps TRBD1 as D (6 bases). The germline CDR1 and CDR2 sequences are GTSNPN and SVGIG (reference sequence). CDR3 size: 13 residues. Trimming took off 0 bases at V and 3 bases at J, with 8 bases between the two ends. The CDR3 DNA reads TGTGCCTGGAGTGTAAGACAGGACACTGAAGCTTTCTTT. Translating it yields CAWSVRQDTEAFF.

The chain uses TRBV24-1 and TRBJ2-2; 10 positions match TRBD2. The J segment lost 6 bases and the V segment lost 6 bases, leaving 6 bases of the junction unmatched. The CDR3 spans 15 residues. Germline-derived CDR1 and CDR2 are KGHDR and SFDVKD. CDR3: CATSLSGGAPGELFF. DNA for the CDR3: TGTGCCACCAGTCTCAGCGGGGGGGCCCCCGGGGAGCTGTTTTTT.

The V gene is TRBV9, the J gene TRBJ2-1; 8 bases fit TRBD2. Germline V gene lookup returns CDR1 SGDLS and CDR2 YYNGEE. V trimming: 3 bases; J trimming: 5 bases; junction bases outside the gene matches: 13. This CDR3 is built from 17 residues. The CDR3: CASSETPGGGPNNEQFF. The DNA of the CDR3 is TGTGCCAGCAGCGAAACACCCGGGGGGGGCCCTAACAATGAGCAGTTCTTC.

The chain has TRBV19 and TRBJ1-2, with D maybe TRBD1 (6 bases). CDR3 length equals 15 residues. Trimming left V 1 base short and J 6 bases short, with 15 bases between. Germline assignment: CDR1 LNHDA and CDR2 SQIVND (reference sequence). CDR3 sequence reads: CASSIGPRGEHGYTF. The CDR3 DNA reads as TGTGCCAGTAGTATAGGACCCAGGGGAGAACATGGCTACACCTTC. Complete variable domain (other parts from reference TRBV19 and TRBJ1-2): DGGITQSPKYLFRKEGQNVTLSCEQNLNHDAMYWYRQDPGQGLRLIYYSQIVNDFQKGDIAEGYSVSREKKESFPLTVTSAQKNPTAFYLCASSIGPRGEHGYTFGSGTRLTVV.

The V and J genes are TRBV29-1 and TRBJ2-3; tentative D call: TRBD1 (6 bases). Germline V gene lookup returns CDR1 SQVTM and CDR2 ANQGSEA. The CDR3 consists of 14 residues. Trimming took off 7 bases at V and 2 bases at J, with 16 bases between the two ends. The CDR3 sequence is CSAARGPSTDTQYF. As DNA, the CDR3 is TGCAGCGCCGCCAGGGGCCCCTCCACAGATACGCAGTATTTT.

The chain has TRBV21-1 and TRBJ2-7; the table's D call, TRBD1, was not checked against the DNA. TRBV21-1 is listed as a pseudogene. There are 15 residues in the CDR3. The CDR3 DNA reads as TGTGCCAGCAGGACCCAGACAGGGGCTCTCTACGAGCAGTACGTC. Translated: CASRTQTGALYEQYV.

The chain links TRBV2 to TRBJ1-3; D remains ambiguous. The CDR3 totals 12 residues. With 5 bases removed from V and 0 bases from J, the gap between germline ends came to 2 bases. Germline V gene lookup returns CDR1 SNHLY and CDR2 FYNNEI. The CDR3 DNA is TGTGCCAGCAGTCTCTCTGGAAACACCATATATTTT. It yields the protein CASSLSGNTIYF.

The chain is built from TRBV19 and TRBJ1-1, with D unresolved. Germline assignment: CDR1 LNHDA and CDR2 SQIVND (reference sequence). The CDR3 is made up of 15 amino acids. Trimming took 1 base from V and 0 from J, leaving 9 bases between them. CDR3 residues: CASSIGGPLNTEAFF. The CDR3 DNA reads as TGTGCCAGTAGTATAGGAGGCCCCCTGAACACTGAAGCTTTCTTT. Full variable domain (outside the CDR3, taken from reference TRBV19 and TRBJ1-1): DGGITQSPKYLFRKEGQNVTLSCEQNLNHDAMYWYRQDPGQGLRLIYYSQIVNDFQKGDIAEGYSVSREKKESFPLTVTSAQKNPTAFYLCASSIGGPLNTEAFFGQGTRLTVV.

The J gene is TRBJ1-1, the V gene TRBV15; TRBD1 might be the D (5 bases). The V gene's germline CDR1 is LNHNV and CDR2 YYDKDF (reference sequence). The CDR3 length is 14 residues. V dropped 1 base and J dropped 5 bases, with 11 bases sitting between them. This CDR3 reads CATSRVSGGTEAFF. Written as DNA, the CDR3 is TGTGCCACCAGCAGAGTAAGCGGGGGGACTGAAGCTTTCTTT.

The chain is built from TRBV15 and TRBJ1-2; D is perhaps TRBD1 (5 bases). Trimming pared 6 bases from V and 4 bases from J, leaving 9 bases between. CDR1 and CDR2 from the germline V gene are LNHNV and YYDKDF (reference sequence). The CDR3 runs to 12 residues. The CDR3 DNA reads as TGTGCCACCAGGGGCGGGGGCTATGGCTACACCTTC. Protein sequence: CATRGGGYGYTF.

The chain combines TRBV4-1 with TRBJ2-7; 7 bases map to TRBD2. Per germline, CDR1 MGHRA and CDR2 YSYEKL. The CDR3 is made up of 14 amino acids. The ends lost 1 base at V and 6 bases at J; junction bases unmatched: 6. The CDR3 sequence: CASSQVAGVVEQYV. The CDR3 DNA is TGCGCCAGCAGCCAAGTGGCGGGGGTCGTCGAGCAGTACGTC.

Here the CDR3 reads CASSPRDRGIYTF. As DNA, the CDR3 is TGTGCCAGCAGCCCCCGGGACAGGGGTATCTACACCTTC. The chain combines TRBV7-2 with TRBJ1-2; TRBD1 matches at 10 bases. Germline V gene sequence: CDR1 SGHTA, CDR2 FQGNSA. V trimming: 5 bases; J trimming: 10 bases; junction bases outside the gene matches: 7. The CDR3 loop spans 13 amino acids.

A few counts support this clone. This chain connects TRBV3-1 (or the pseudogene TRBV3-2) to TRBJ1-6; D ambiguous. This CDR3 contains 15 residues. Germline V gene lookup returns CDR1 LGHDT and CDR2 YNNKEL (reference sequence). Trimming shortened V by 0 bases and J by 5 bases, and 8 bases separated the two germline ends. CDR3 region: CASSQDWRDNSPLHF. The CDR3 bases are TGTGCCAGCAGCCAAGATTGGAGAGATAATTCACCCCTCCACTTT.

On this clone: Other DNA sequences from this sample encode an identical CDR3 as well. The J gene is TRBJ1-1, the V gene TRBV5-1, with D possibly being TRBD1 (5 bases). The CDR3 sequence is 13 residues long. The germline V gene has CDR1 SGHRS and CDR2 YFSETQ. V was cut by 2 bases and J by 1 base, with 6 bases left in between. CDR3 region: CASSLDRNTEAFF. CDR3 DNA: TGCGCCAGCAGCTTAGACAGGAACACTGAAGCTTTCTTT.

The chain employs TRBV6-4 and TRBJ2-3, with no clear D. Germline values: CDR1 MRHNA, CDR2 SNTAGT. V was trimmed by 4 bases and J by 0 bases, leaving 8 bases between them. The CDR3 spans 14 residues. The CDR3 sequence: CASSVQSSTDTQYF. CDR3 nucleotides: TGTGCCAGCAGTGTGCAGTCGAGCACAGATACGCAGTATTTT.

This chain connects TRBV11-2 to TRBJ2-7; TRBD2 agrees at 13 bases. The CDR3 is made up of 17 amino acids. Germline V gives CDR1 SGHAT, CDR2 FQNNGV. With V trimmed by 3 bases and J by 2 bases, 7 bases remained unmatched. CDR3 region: CASSFRLAGGPTYEQYV. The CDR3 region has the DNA TGTGCCAGCAGCTTTAGACTAGCGGGGGGCCCTACCTACGAGCAGTACGTC.

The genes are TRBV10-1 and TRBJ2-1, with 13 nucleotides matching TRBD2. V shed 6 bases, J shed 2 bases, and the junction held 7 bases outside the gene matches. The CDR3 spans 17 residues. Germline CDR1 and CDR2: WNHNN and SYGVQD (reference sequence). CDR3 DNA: TGCGCCAGCAGCCCGACCGGGACTAGCGGGGCCTACAATGAGCAGTTCTTC. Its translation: CASSPTGTSGAYNEQFF.

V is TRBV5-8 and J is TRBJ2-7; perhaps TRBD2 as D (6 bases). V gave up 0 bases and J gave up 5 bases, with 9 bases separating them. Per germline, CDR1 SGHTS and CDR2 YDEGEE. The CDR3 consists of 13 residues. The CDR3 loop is CASSLAWEDEQYV. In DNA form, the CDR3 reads TGTGCCAGCAGCTTGGCGTGGGAGGACGAGCAGTACGTC.

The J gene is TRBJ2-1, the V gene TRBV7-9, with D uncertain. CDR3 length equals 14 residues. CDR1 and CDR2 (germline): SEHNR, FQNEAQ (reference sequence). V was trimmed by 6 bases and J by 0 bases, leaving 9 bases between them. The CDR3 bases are TGTGCCAGCAGGAATCCCGGCTCCTACAATGAGCAGTTCTTC. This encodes CASRNPGSYNEQFF.

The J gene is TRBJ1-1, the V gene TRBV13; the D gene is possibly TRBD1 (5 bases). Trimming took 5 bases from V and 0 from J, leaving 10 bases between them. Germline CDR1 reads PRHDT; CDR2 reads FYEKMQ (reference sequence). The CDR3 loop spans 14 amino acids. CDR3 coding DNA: TGTGCCAGCAGCCCCGGACAACTGAACACTGAAGCTTTCTTT. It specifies CASSPGQLNTEAFF.

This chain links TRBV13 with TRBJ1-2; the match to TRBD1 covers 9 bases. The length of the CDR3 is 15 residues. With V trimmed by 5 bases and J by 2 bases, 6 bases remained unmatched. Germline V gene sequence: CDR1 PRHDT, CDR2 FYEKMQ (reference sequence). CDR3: CASSPWGTGNYGYTF. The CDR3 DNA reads TGTGCCAGCAGCCCCTGGGGGACAGGGAACTATGGCTACACCTTC.

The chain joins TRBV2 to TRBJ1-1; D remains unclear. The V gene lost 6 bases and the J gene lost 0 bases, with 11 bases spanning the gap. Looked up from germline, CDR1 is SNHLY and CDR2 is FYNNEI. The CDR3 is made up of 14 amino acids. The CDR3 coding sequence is TGTGCCAGCAGCGCACGAGCGATGAACACTGAAGCTTTCTTT. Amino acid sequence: CASSARAMNTEAFF. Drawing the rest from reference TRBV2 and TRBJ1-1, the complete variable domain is EPEVTQTPSHQVTQMGQEVILRCVPISNHLYFYWYRQILGQKVEFLVSFYNNEISEKSEIFDDQFSVERPDGSNFTLKIRSTKLEDSAMYFCASSARAMNTEAFFGQGTRLTVV.

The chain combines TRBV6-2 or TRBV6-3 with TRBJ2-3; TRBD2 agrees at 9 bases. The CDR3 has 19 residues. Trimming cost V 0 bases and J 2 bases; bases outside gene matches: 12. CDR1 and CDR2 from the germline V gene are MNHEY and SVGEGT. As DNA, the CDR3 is TGTGCCAGCAGTTACTCGACATCGGCTAGCGGGGAGATCACAGATACGCAGTATTTT. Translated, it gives CASSYSTSASGEITDTQYF.

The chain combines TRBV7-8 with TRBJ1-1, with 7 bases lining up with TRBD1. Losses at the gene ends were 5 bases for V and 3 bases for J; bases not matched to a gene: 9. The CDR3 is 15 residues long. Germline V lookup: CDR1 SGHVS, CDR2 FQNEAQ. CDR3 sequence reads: CASSPTTGPHTEAFF. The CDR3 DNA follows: TGTGCCAGCAGCCCGACGACAGGGCCGCACACTGAAGCTTTCTTT.